This T cell receptor (beta chain) emerged from a study of T cells expressing NK-cell markers. About the research overall: Cells sorted as CD3+CD56+NKG2C+, CD3+CD56+NKG2C- and CD3+CD56-NKG2C+ T cells supplied the TCR beta repertoires. The eight sequenced donors comprised seven who were HCMV-seropositive and one who was seronegative.

With UMIs, 5'RACE template switching was used to make TCR beta cDNA. With the 5' RACE reads reprocessed, TCRdb shows one record per CDR3 protein and no DNA. In all, the sample yields 450,000 to 600,000 distinct CDR3 sequences. The CDR3 spans 12 residues. Sequenced: blood T cells: a sorted CD56 or NKG2C T cell subset, CD4+ or CD8+ T cells, or bulk PBMC T cells (not recorded which). The J gene is TRBJ1-2, the V gene TRBV12-3 or TRBV12-4. The origin of this receptor is a young man in good health. CDR3 sequence: CASFRGLYGYTF.